The next 32 T cell receptor beta chains were all read from a single sample in a study of T cell clones after liver transplantation. Method: immunoSEQ multiplex PCR; TCRdb's copy keeps in-frame clones and lacks some. The sample has more than 75,000 clones; around four fifths are singletons. This specimen consisted of CD4+ T cells from blood, obtained 45 to 47 months after liver transplant. Receptors originate from a human patient who received a liver transplant. Some T cells may be supplied by the graft donor.

The chain links TRBV28 to TRBJ1-3, with D hard to call. Germline V gene lookup returns CDR1 MDHEN and CDR2 SYDVKM. The V and J ends lost 3 bases and 2 bases respectively, with 2 bases between them. CDR3 length: 12 residues. CDR3 coding DNA: TGTGCCAGCAGTTTGCCTGGAAACACCATATATTTT. Translating gives CASSLPGNTIYF.

The chain recombines TRBV6-6 with TRBJ1-2, with 7 positions matching TRBD1. The junction had 13 bases not matched to a gene; V was cut back by 7 bases and J by 5 bases. This CDR3 contains 15 residues. Germline assignment: CDR1 MNHNY and CDR2 SVGAGI (reference sequence). DNA of the CDR3: TGTGCCAGCATTCGACAGGGCCTAAGGGGATATGGCTACACCTTC. As protein: CASIRQGLRGYGYTF.

The genes are TRBV19 and TRBJ1-2; no clear D. The CDR3 is 16 residues long. V was trimmed by 0 bases and J by 1 base, leaving 12 bases between them. From germline, CDR1 is LNHDA and CDR2 SQIVND (reference sequence). The DNA of the CDR3 is TGTGCCAGTAGTATAGACGCCAGGACGGTTAACTATGGCTACACCTTC. Its protein product is CASSIDARTVNYGYTF.

The chain carries TRBV19 and TRBJ2-1; possible D gene TRBD1, 5 bases. Germline CDR1 and CDR2: LNHDA and SQIVND (reference sequence). The CDR3 is 12 residues long. V lost 9 bases, J lost 5 bases, and 11 bases lay in between. The CDR3 region is CASRAFNNEQFF. As DNA, the CDR3 is TGTGCCAGCAGGGCTTTCAACAATGAGCAGTTCTTC.

The chain recombines TRBV5-8 with TRBJ2-6; tentative D call: TRBD2 (5 bases). Germline V gives CDR1 SGHTS, CDR2 YDEGEE. CDR3 length equals 15 residues. V was trimmed by 5 bases and J by 1 base, leaving 10 bases between them. The CDR3 loop is CASRYRGSGANVLTF. The CDR3 DNA reads as TGTGCCAGCAGATACCGAGGGTCTGGGGCCAACGTCCTGACTTTC.

This chain joins TRBV7-9 and TRBJ2-3; TRBD2 is a possible D gene (6 bases). The germline V and J ends were trimmed by 4 bases and 3 bases, with 14 bases remaining between them. Germline-derived CDR1 and CDR2 are SEHNR and FQNEAQ (reference sequence). This CDR3 contains 15 residues. The DNA of the CDR3 is TGTGCCAGCAGCTCGCGACTAGAAGCGACAGATACGCAGTATTTT. Translating it yields CASSSRLEATDTQYF.

V is TRBV2 and J is TRBJ1-5; the D is unclear. The CDR3 sequence is 14 residues long. Trimming pared 6 bases from V and 6 bases from J, leaving 15 bases between. Germline V gives CDR1 SNHLY, CDR2 FYNNEI. CDR3 protein: CASSGIIGSQPQHF. DNA for the CDR3: TGTGCCAGCAGCGGCATTATTGGGAGTCAGCCCCAGCATTTT.

The genes are TRBV30 and TRBJ1-1, with a tentative D call TRBD1 (6 bases). The V end was cut by 0 bases, the J end by 5 bases, with 10 bases between. The CDR3 runs 13 residues. CDR1 is GTSNPN and CDR2 is SVGIG in the germline V gene (reference sequence). CDR3 sequence reads: CAWSVGGYTEAFF. In nucleotides, the CDR3 is TGTGCCTGGAGTGTTGGGGGCTATACTGAAGCTTTCTTT.

The chain carries TRBV7-9 and TRBJ2-2, with D tentatively TRBD1 (6 bases). Trimming left V 5 bases short and J 9 bases short, with 16 bases between. The length of the CDR3 is 14 residues. Germline lookup yields CDR1 SEHNR and CDR2 FQNEAQ (reference sequence). The CDR3 region is CASSPGASLRELFF. The CDR3 DNA is TGTGCCAGCAGCCCAGGGGCCTCTCTCAGGGAGCTGTTTTTT.

About this clone: At one boundary the junction diverges from the germline segment, which might be a read error. V usage is TRBV5-6 and J usage is TRBJ2-4; D gene unclear. Germline-derived CDR1 and CDR2 are SGHDT and YYEEEE. CDR3 size: 10 residues. The CDR3 coding sequence is TGTGCCAGCAGCTTTGCCCCCCCCCACTTC. Its protein is CASSFAPPHF.

V is TRBV5-1 and J is TRBJ1-4; D is undetermined. V was trimmed by 3 bases and J by 7 bases, leaving 13 bases between them. CDR3 length equals 14 residues. CDR1 and CDR2 from the germline V gene are SGHRS and YFSETQ. CDR3 residues: CASSSISSGEKLFF. CDR3 sequence (DNA): TGCGCCAGCAGCTCCATCTCGTCGGGTGAAAAACTGTTTTTT.

This clone has just a few counts. The chain has TRBV5-8 and TRBJ2-5; the D call may be TRBD1 or TRBD2 (5 bases each). The V end was cut by 0 bases, the J end by 4 bases, with 10 bases between. Germline V lookup: CDR1 SGHTS, CDR2 YDEGEE. CDR3 length: 14 residues. The DNA of the CDR3 is TGTGCCAGCAGCTTGGGGTCAGGGACAGAGACCCAGTACTTC. Protein product: CASSLGSGTETQYF.

J is TRBJ1-2 and V is TRBV6-1; D uncertain. The germline CDR1 and CDR2 sequences are MNHNS and SASEGT. The CDR3 extends over 12 amino acids. Trimming took 5 bases from V and 8 from J, leaving 12 bases between them. As DNA, the CDR3 is TGTGCCAGCAGTATTTACGTAACGGGCTACACCTTC. Translation gives CASSIYVTGYTF.

This clone was detected only a few times. V usage is TRBV13 and J usage is TRBJ2-3; D unresolved. V lost 0 bases and J lost 2, with 18 bases in between. Germline lookup yields CDR1 PRHDT and CDR2 FYEKMQ (reference sequence). There are 18 residues in the CDR3. DNA for the CDR3: TGTGCCAGCAGCTTAGGGGGCCTGGTGGCAGCCCACACAGATACGCAGTATTTT. Its translation is CASSLGGLVAAHTDTQYF. Using reference TRBV13 and TRBJ2-3 for the parts outside the CDR3, the full variable domain is AAGVIQSPRHLIKEKRETATLKCYPIPRHDTVYWYQQGPGQDPQFLISFYEKMQSDKGSIPDRFSAQQFSDYHSELNMSSLELGDSALYFCASSLGGLVAAHTDTQYFGPGTRLTVL.

The chain carries TRBV4-1 and TRBJ2-5; perhaps TRBD1 as D (6 bases). Trimming removed 1 base at V and 4 bases at J, with 10 bases between. CDR3 length equals 14 residues. Germline CDR1 and CDR2: MGHRA and YSYEKL. The CDR3 spells CASSQAWGRETQYF. DNA for the CDR3: TGCGCCAGCAGCCAAGCCTGGGGGCGAGAGACCCAGTACTTC.

This chain connects TRBV18 to TRBJ1-1, with TRBD1 matching over 7 bases. The ends lost 3 bases at V and 3 bases at J; junction bases unmatched: 4. Germline V CDR1 and CDR2: KGHSH, LQKENI. The CDR3 runs 14 residues. CDR3 in amino acids: CASSPTGTYTEAFF. The CDR3, as DNA: TGTGCCAGCTCACCGACAGGGACTTACACTGAAGCTTTCTTT.

The chain recombines TRBV28 with TRBJ2-7; TRBD1 matches 9 bases. CDR1 MDHEN and CDR2 SYDVKM come from the germline V gene. There are 15 residues in the CDR3. The V segment lost 5 bases and the J segment 5 bases; nucleotides outside the gene matches: 10. CDR3 region: CASSKTGTGLHEQYF. The CDR3 DNA sequence: TGTGCCAGCAGTAAGACCGGGACAGGGCTCCACGAGCAGTACTTC.

The rearrangement links TRBV9 to TRBJ2-6, with a tentative D call TRBD2 (5 bases). Germline CDR1 SGDLS, CDR2 YYNGEE. This CDR3 is built from 15 residues. V was pared by 6 bases and J by 2 bases, with 12 bases between. As DNA, the CDR3 is TGTGCCAGCACCCCCGGGGTACCTGGGGCCAACGTCCTGACTTTC. Its protein product is CASTPGVPGANVLTF.

The chain couples TRBV9 to TRBJ2-7; either TRBD1 or TRBD2 may supply D (5 bases each). CDR1 SGDLS and CDR2 YYNGEE come from the germline V gene. Trimming took 0 bases from V and 2 from J, leaving 12 bases between them. This CDR3 has 15 residues. The CDR3: CASSVDGTSAYEQYF. The CDR3 region has the DNA TGTGCCAGCAGCGTAGATGGGACCAGTGCCTACGAGCAGTACTTC.

The genes are TRBV5-1 and TRBJ1-4; D remains unclear. From germline, CDR1 is SGHRS and CDR2 YFSETQ. Deletions cut 0 bases from V and 1 base from J, with 4 bases between. The CDR3 loop spans 14 amino acids. In DNA form, the CDR3 reads TGCGCCAGCAGCTTGGGAGTAACTAATGAAAAACTGTTTTTT. Its protein is CASSLGVTNEKLFF.

The chain couples TRBV2 to TRBJ2-1, with TRBD1 as a possible D gene (5 bases). This CDR3 region has 16 residues. The germline CDR1 and CDR2 sequences are SNHLY and FYNNEI. Trimming left V 8 bases short and J 0 bases short, with 17 bases between. CDR3 nucleotides: TGTGCCAGCTCCCTGGGGCCGAACCTCTCCTACAATGAGCAGTTCTTC. Encoded protein: CASSLGPNLSYNEQFF.

Only one count was recorded for this clone. This chain connects TRBV11-2 to TRBJ1-2, with D possibly being TRBD1 (5 bases). From germline, CDR1 is SGHAT and CDR2 FQNNGV. This CDR3 spans 16 amino acids. Trimming shortened V by 1 base and J by 3 bases, and 15 bases separated the two germline ends. The CDR3 region has the DNA TGTGCCAGCAGCTTAGGAGGAAGGGGCCGCCACTATGGCTACACCTTC. Residues: CASSLGGRGRHYGYTF.

The chain combines TRBV5-1 with TRBJ1-1; unclear D gene. With 1 base removed from V and 5 bases from J, the gap between germline ends came to 12 bases. The CDR3 runs to 14 residues. Germline values: CDR1 SGHRS, CDR2 YFSETQ. This chain's CDR3 is CASSLNLVRTEAFF. DNA for the CDR3: TGCGCCAGCAGCTTGAACCTAGTGAGGACTGAAGCTTTCTTT.

The chain carries TRBV9 and TRBJ2-2; 7 bases map to TRBD1. Germline CDR1 reads SGDLS; CDR2 reads YYNGEE. This CDR3 contains 16 residues. Germline trimming cut 0 bases from V and 6 bases from J; bases unmatched to any gene: 8. The CDR3 is CASSVGVTGVSGELFF. For the CDR3, the DNA is TGTGCCAGCAGCGTAGGGGTCACAGGGGTATCCGGGGAGCTGTTTTTT.

The genes are TRBV4-3 and TRBJ2-7; D is ambiguous. V lost 4 bases, J lost 12 bases, and 28 bases lay in between. Germline V CDR1 and CDR2: LGHNA, YSLEER. This CDR3 has 16 amino acids. CDR3 nucleotide sequence: TGCGCCAGCAGCCCCCTCGGCGCCGGATTTATCCAGGCCTTGTACTTC. Its translation is CASSPLGAGFIQALYF.

The V call is TRBV7-3, the J call TRBJ2-7; D is undetermined. CDR3 length: 13 amino acids. Germline values: CDR1 SGHTA, CDR2 FQGTGA. The V gene lost 3 bases and the J gene lost 2 bases, with 8 bases spanning the gap. The CDR3 DNA reads as TGTGCCAGCAGCTTGTATCCGCCCTACGAGCAGTACTTC. Residues: CASSLYPPYEQYF.

This chain connects TRBV28 to TRBJ2-3, with TRBD1 as a possible D gene (5 bases). There are 15 residues in the CDR3. CDR1 is MDHEN, CDR2 SYDVKM, per germline. The CDR3 spells CATLGATFHTDTQYF. The CDR3 DNA is TGTGCAACTCTAGGGGCTACCTTCCACACAGATACGCAGTATTTT.

For this clone: The junction shows a germline mismatch at one end, possibly a read error. The chain is built from TRBV18 and TRBJ1-3, with no clear D. The CDR3 length is 15 residues. Germline assignment: CDR1 KGHSH and CDR2 LQKENI. The CDR3 loop reads CASSPVRGNGTTIYF. DNA of the CDR3: TGTGCCAGCTCACCGGTTAGAGGGAATGGAACCACCATATATTTT.

The gene calls are TRBV28 and TRBJ2-5, with 10 bases fitting TRBD2. V gave up 5 bases and J gave up 7 bases; unmatched junction bases: 16. The CDR3 sequence is 17 residues long. Germline lookup yields CDR1 MDHEN and CDR2 SYDVKM. This chain's CDR3 is CASSRASGSRRPGTQYF. The CDR3 DNA sequence: TGTGCCAGCAGTCGGGCTAGCGGGAGTAGGCGGCCGGGGACCCAGTACTTC. The complete variable domain, with remaining parts taken from reference TRBV28 and TRBJ2-5, reads DVKVTQSSRYLVKRTGEKVFLECVQDMDHENMFWYRQDPGLGLRLIYFSYDVKMKEKGDIPEGYSVSREKKERFSLILESASTNQTSMYLCASSRASGSRRPGTQYFGPGTRLLVL.

The genes are TRBV11-2 and TRBJ2-3; possible D gene TRBD2, 5 bases. CDR3 length: 15 residues. Germline CDR1 SGHAT, CDR2 FQNNGV. Trimming shortened V by 6 bases and J by 2 bases, and 15 bases separated the two germline ends. The CDR3 is CASRPDSGSTDTQYF. The CDR3 bases are TGTGCCAGCAGACCAGACTCGGGGTCCACAGATACGCAGTATTTT.

This chain connects TRBV6-1 to TRBJ2-2; 10 bases fit TRBD1. This CDR3 region has 15 residues. Germline CDR1 MNHNS, CDR2 SASEGT. V lost 5 bases, J lost 4 bases, and 4 bases stayed unmatched. CDR3 residues: CASSKRTGGTGELFF. CDR3 coding DNA: TGTGCCAGCAGTAAACGGACAGGGGGCACCGGGGAGCTGTTTTTT.

The chain uses TRBV5-1 and TRBJ1-6; 8 bases agree with TRBD1. This CDR3 comprises 15 residues. Germline V gene lookup returns CDR1 SGHRS and CDR2 YFSETQ. With 8 bases clipped from V and 5 bases from J, the junction kept 9 bases outside the gene matches. This CDR3 reads CARERTGLNNSPLHF. The CDR3 DNA follows: TGCGCCAGAGAACGGACAGGGCTCAATAATTCACCCCTCCACTTT.